This is a list of T cell receptor beta chains from one sample in a study of blood T cell repertoires in COVID-19. The protocol was immunoSEQ multiplex PCR, while the TCRdb copy is restricted to in-frame clones and leaves out a portion. The repertoire consists of some 14,000 clones, with under 80% occurring once and the leading ten covering around 38%. Sequencing was performed on peripheral blood. Receptor source: a woman aged 80 or over with acute or convalescent COVID-19. CDR3s include the opening cysteine and the closing phenylalanine or tryptophan. Fields, in order: V gene, clone size, D gene, J gene, CDR3 protein, CDR3 DNA. A D gene is named only where the DNA matches it firmly. Some rows have no size entry. The others give once, few or many, or a class for an expanded clone.

v_call: TRBV2
clone_size: -
d_call: -
j_call: TRBJ2-1
cdr3_aa: CASSEPQGGNEQFF
cdr3_nt: TGTGCCAGCAGTGAACCCCAGGGGGGCAATGAGCAGTTCTTC

v_call: TRBV5-1
clone_size: -
d_call: -
j_call: TRBJ1-2
cdr3_aa: CASSLTGLQSYGYTF
cdr3_nt: TGCGCCAGCAGCTTGACCGGGTTACAAAGCTATGGCTACACCTTC

v_call: TRBV21-1
clone_size: once
d_call: -
j_call: TRBJ2-3
cdr3_aa: CASSKREPPDTQYF
cdr3_nt: TGTGCCAGCAGCAAAAGGGAGCCACCAGATACGCAGTATTTT

v_call: TRBV6-1
clone_size: -
d_call: -
j_call: TRBJ1-2
cdr3_aa: CASSEMAAAFYGYTF
cdr3_nt: TGTGCCAGCAGTGAAATGGCTGCGGCCTTCTATGGCTACACCTTC

v_call: TRBV7-3
clone_size: -
d_call: -
j_call: TRBJ2-1
cdr3_aa: CASSLSAPGQNEQFF
cdr3_nt: TGTGCCAGCAGCTTATCGGCACCGGGACAAAATGAGCAGTTCTTC

v_call: TRBV3-1/TRBV3-2
clone_size: few
d_call: TRBD2
j_call: TRBJ2-1
cdr3_aa: CASSQEKTSGGANEQFF
cdr3_nt: TGTGCCAGCAGCCAAGAAAAAACTAGCGGGGGGGCTAATGAGCAGTTCTTC

v_call: TRBV10-3
clone_size: -
d_call: TRBD1
j_call: TRBJ1-2
cdr3_aa: CAISEGTGALNYGYTF
cdr3_nt: TGTGCCATCAGTGAAGGGACAGGGGCCCTAAACTATGGCTACACCTTC

v_call: TRBV6-2/TRBV6-3
clone_size: -
d_call: -
j_call: TRBJ1-1
cdr3_aa: CASSSQGRTEAFF
cdr3_nt: TGTGCCAGCAGTTCGCAGGGAAGAACTGAAGCTTTCTTT

v_call: TRBV10-1
clone_size: -
d_call: TRBD2
j_call: TRBJ2-3
cdr3_aa: CASSESGGALDTQYF
cdr3_nt: TGCGCCAGCAGTGAGTCCGGGGGGGCCCTAGATACGCAGTATTTT

v_call: TRBV19
clone_size: -
d_call: -
j_call: TRBJ2-3
cdr3_aa: CASRRGGGGTDTQYF
cdr3_nt: TGTGCCAGTAGAAGGGGGGGCGGGGGCACAGATACGCAGTATTTT

v_call: TRBV3-1/TRBV3-2
clone_size: -
d_call: -
j_call: TRBJ2-7
cdr3_aa: CASSQADRGYEQYF
cdr3_nt: TGTGCCAGCAGCCAAGCCGACCGAGGATACGAGCAGTACTTC

v_call: TRBV27
clone_size: -
d_call: TRBD2
j_call: TRBJ2-3
cdr3_aa: CAIQAGGTDTQYF
cdr3_nt: TGTGCCATCCAAGCGGGGGGCACAGATACGCAGTATTTT

v_call: TRBV18
clone_size: -
d_call: TRBD1
j_call: TRBJ1-1
cdr3_aa: CASSLGQGGNTEAFF
cdr3_nt: TGTGCCAGCTCACTGGGACAGGGTGGCAACACTGAAGCTTTCTTT

v_call: TRBV10-1
clone_size: -
d_call: TRBD2
j_call: TRBJ2-2
cdr3_aa: CASSAGSGGAGTGELFF
cdr3_nt: TGCGCCAGCAGTGCCGGTAGCGGGGGGGCGGGCACCGGGGAGCTGTTTTTT

v_call: TRBV20-1
clone_size: -
d_call: TRBD2
j_call: TRBJ2-5
cdr3_aa: CSQRGLETQYF
cdr3_nt: TGCAGTCAGCGGGGTTTAGAGACCCAGTACTTC

v_call: TRBV19
clone_size: -
d_call: -
j_call: TRBJ2-1
cdr3_aa: CASSGGAGVLDEQFF
cdr3_nt: TGTGCCAGTAGTGGTGGGGCAGGGGTTCTCGATGAGCAGTTCTTC

v_call: TRBV30
clone_size: -
d_call: -
j_call: TRBJ1-1
cdr3_aa: CAWRRAGGRNTEAFF
cdr3_nt: TGTGCCTGGAGGAGGGCAGGCGGGAGGAACACTGAAGCTTTCTTT

v_call: TRBV2
clone_size: -
d_call: TRBD2
j_call: TRBJ2-7
cdr3_aa: CASSPLAGGPYEQYF
cdr3_nt: TGTGCCAGCAGCCCTCTAGCGGGGGGGCCCTACGAGCAGTACTTC